This T cell receptor beta chain was sequenced for a study of cytomegalovirus exposure and HLA in healthy donors. Broader study findings: There were 150 to 200 TCR beta chains listed as cytomegalovirus-associated.

J was trimmed by 4 bases and V by 9 bases; bases with no gene match: 7. Germline CDR1 WNHNN, CDR2 SYGVQD (reference sequence). The CDR3 is 14 amino acids. Notes on this clone: Its antigen is unidentified.

Clones were sequenced by immunoSEQ multiplex PCR, and TCRdb holds only the in-frame ones, with some missing. The profile shows roughly 190,000 clones, roughly nine tenths of them singletons. The source material was PBMCs. The TCR originated in a man aged 25-40 years in good health and CMV-seropositive. The rearrangement links TRBV10-1 to TRBJ2-2; 8 bases line up with TRBD1. CDR3 residues: CARTQGAGTGELFF. CDR3 bases: TGCGCCAGGACCCAGGGGGCAGGCACCGGGGAGCTGTTTTTT.